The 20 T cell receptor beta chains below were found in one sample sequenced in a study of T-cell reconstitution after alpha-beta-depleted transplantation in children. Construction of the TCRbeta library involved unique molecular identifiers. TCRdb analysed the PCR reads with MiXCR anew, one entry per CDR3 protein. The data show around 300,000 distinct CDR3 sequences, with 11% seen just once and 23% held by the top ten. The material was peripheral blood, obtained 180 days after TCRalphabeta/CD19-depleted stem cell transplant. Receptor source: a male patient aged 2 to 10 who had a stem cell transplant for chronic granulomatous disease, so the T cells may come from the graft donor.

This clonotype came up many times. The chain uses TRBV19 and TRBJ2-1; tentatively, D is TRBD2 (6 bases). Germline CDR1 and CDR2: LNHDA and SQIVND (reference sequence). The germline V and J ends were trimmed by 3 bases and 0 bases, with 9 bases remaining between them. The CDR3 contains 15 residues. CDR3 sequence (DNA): TGTGCCAGTAGTATCGTAGCGGCCTCCTACAATGAGCAGTTCTTC. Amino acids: CASSIVAASYNEQFF.

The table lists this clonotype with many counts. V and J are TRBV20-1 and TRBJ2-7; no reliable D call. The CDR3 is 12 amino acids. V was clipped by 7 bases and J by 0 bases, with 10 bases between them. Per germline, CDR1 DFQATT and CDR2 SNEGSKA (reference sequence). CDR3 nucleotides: TGCAGTGGGGCGCGCAGCTCCTACGAGCAGTACTTC. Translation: CSGARSSYEQYF.

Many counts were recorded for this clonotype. The CDR3 DNA is TGTGCCAGCAGTTACCGTGTAGGGCATGGCTACACCTTC. This gives the protein CASSYRVGHGYTF. The chain joins TRBV6-6 to TRBJ1-2, with D unclear. V was trimmed by 2 bases and J by 6 bases, leaving 10 bases between them. The CDR3 consists of 13 residues. Germline V CDR1 and CDR2: MNHNY, SVGAGI (reference sequence).

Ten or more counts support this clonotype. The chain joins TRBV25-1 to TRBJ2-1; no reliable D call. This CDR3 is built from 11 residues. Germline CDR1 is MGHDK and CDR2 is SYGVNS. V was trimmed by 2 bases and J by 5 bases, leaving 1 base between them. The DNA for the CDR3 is TGTGCCAGCAGTGAAAACAATGAGCAGTTCTTC. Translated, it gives CASSENNEQFF.

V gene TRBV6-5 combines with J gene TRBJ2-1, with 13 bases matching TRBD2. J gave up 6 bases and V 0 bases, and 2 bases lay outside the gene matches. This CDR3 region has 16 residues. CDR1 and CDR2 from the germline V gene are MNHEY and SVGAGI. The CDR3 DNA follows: TGTGCCAGCAGTTACTCGAGACTAGCGGGAGGCAATGAGCAGTTCTTC. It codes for CASSYSRLAGGNEQFF.

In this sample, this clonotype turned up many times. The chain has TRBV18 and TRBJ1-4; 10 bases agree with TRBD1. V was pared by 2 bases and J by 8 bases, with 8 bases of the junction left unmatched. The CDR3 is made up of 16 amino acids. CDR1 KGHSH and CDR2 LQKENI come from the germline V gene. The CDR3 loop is CASSPWFGTGDEKLFF. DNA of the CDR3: TGTGCCAGCTCACCATGGTTCGGGACAGGGGACGAAAAACTGTTTTTT.

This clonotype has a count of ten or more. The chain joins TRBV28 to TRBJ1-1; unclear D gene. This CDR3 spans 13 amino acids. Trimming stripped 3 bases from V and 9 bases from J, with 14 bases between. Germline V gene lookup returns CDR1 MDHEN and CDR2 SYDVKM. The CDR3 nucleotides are TGTGCCAGCAGTTTGACTCAACGAGGAAAAGCTTTCTTT. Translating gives CASSLTQRGKAFF.

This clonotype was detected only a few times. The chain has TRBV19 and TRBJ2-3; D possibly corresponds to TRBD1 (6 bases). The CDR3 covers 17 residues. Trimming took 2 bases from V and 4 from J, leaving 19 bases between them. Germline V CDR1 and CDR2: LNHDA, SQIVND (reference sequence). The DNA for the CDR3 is TGTGCCAGTAGTATAAGAAATCCAGGGACACTATCAGATACGCAGTATTTT. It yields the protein CASSIRNPGTLSDTQYF.

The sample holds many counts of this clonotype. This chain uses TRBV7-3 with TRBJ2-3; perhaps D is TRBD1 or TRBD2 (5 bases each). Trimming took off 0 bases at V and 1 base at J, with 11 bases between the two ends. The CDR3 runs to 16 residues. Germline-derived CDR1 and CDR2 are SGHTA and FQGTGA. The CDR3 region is CASSLTVTAGTDTQYF. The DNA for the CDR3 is TGTGCCAGCAGCTTAACGGTGACAGCGGGCACAGATACGCAGTATTTT.

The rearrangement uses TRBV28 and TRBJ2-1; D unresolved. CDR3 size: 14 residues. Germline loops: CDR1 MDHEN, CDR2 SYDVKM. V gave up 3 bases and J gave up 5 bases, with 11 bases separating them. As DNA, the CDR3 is TGTGCCAGCAGTTTTGTAGATTCCAACAATGAGCAGTTCTTC. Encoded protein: CASSFVDSNNEQFF.

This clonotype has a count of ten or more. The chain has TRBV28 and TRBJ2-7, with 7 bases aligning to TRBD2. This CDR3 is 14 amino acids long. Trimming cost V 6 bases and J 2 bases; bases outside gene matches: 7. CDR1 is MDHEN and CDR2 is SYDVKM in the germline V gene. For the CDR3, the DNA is TGTGCCAGCAGCATCGGGGGGTATCCCTACGAGCAGTACTTC. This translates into CASSIGGYPYEQYF.

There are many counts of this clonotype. The CDR3 DNA reads TGTGCCAGCAGCTTAGGAAGGGACACCGGGGAGCTGTTTTTT. Protein product: CASSLGRDTGELFF. This chain uses TRBV7-9 with TRBJ2-2, with D hard to call. The germline V gene encodes CDR1 SEHNR and CDR2 FQNEAQ (reference sequence). The CDR3 spans 14 residues. Trimming left V 1 base short and J 3 bases short, with 6 bases between.

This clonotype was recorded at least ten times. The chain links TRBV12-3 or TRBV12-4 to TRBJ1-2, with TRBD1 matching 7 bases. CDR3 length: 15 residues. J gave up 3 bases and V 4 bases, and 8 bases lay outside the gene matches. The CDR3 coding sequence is TGTGCCAGCAGTTCCAGGGGGGGCGCGGACTATGGCTACACCTTC. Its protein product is CASSSRGGADYGYTF.

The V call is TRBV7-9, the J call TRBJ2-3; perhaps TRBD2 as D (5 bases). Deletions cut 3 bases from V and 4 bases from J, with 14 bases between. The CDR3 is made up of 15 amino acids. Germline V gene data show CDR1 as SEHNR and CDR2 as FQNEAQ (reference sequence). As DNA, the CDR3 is TGTGCCAGCAGCTTTGGAGCGGAGCGCTCAGATACGCAGTATTTT. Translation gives CASSFGAERSDTQYF. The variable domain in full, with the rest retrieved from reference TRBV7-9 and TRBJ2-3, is DTGVSQNPRHKITKRGQNVTFRCDPISEHNRLYWYRQTLGQGPEFLTYFQNEAQLEKSRLLSDRFSAERPKGSFSTLEIQRTEQGDSAMYLCASSFGAERSDTQYFGPGTRLTVL.

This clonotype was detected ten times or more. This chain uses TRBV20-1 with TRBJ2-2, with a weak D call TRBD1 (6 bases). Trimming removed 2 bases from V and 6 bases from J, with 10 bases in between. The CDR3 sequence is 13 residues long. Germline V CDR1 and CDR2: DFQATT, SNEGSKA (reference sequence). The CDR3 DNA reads TGCAGTGCTAGACAGGGGTCAGCCGGGGAGCTGTTTTTT. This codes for CSARQGSAGELFF.

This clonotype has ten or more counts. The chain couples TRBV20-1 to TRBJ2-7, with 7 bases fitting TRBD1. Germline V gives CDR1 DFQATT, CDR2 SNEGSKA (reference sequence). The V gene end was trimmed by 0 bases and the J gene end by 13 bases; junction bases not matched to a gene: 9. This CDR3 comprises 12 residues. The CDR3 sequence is CSAREQGPMVYF. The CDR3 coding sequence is TGCAGTGCTAGAGAACAGGGGCCTATGGTCTACTTC.

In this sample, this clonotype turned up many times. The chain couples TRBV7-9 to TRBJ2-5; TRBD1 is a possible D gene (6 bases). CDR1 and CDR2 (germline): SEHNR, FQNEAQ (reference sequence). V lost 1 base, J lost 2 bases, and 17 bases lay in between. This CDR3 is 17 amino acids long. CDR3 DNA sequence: TGTGCCAGCAGCTTAGGGTTCGGGACAAGGGAACAAGAGACCCAGTACTTC. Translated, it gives CASSLGFGTREQETQYF.

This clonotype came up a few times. The CDR3 sequence is CATSDSGQEVPGELFF. The CDR3 DNA follows: TGTGCCACCAGTGATTCCGGACAGGAAGTGCCCGGGGAGCTGTTTTTT. This chain connects TRBV24-1 to TRBJ2-2, with 7 bases matching TRBD1. This CDR3 contains 16 residues. Unmatched junction bases numbered 8, after V lost 2 bases and J lost 6 bases. CDR1 and CDR2 (germline): KGHDR, SFDVKD.

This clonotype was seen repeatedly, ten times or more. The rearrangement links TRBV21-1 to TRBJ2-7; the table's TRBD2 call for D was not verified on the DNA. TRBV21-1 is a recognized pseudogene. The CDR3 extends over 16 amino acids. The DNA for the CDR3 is TGTGCCAGCAGCGCCAGACTAGCGGGACCCTACTACGAGCAGTACTTC. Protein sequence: CASSARLAGPYYEQYF.

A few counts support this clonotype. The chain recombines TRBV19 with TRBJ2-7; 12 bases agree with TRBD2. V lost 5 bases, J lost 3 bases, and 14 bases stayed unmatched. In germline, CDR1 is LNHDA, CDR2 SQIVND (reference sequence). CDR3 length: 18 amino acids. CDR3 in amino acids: CASSPEGGLAGSYYEQYF. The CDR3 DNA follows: TGTGCCAGTAGTCCCGAAGGCGGACTAGCGGGATCTTACTACGAGCAGTACTTC.